This T cell receptor beta chain was sequenced in a study of PD-1 blockade in classical Hodgkin lymphoma. Overall study context: The nivolumab dose that patients received was 3 mg/kg, given intravenously every 2 weeks.

Relapses following autologous stem cell transplantation were seen in all patients, with brentuximab vedotin exposure varying. CDR3 length equals 15 residues. Trimming left V 6 bases short and J 0 bases short, with 12 bases between. The germline V gene encodes CDR1 MGHRA and CDR2 YSYEKL. This clone has only one observation. Its antigen is as yet unknown. Clones were sequenced by immunoSEQ multiplex PCR, and TCRdb holds only the in-frame ones, with some missing. The sample carries under 30,000 clones, approximately 82% recorded once. Regarding the study as a whole: Baseline diversity resembling that of newly diagnosed patients was seen in complete responders. Newly diagnosed patients reportedly had lower baseline TCR diversity than healthy donors.

The source material was peripheral blood mononuclear cells (PBMCs), sampled before the second cycle of nivolumab. The rearrangement links TRBV4-1 to TRBJ2-1; a possible D gene is TRBD1 (6 bases). The TCR comes from a human donor with classical Hodgkin lymphoma. Here the CDR3 DNA reads TGCGCCAGCAGATCGGACAGAGGCTCCTACAATGAGCAGTTCTTC. Its translation is CASRSDRGSYNEQFF.